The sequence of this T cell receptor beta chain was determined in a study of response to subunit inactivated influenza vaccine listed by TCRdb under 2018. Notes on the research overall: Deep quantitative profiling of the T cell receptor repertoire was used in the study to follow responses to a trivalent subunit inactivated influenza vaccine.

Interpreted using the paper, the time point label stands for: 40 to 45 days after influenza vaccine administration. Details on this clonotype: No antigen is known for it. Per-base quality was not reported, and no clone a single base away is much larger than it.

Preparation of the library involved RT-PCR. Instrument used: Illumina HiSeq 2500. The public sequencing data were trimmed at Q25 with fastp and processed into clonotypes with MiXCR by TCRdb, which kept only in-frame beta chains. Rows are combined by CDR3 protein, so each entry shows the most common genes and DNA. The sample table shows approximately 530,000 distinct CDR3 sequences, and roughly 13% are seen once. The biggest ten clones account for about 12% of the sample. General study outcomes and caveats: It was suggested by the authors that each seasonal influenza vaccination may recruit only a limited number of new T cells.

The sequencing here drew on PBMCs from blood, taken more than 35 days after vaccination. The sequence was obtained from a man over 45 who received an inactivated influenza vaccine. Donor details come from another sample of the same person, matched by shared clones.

DNA sequence: TGCAGTGCTAGATCCAGGACAGGGAGTGGGGCCAACGTCCTGACTTTC. Its coded protein is CSARSRTGSGANVLTF. The V and J genes are TRBV20-1 and TRBJ2-6, and 8 bases in between align with TRBD1. There are 16 amino acids in the CDR3, from cysteine to phenylalanine inclusive. Just the 48-base CDR3 DNA is kept, in frame starting at base 1. The germline V gene (reference sequence) yields DFQATT for CDR1 and SNEGSKA for CDR2. Unmatched junction bases come to 6, with V trimmed by 2 bases and J by 3 bases.